The rows below give T cell receptor beta chains drawn from one sample of a study of blood T cell repertoires in COVID-19. The protocol was immunoSEQ multiplex PCR, while the TCRdb copy is restricted to in-frame clones and leaves out a portion. The sample has some 430,000 clones, 90% seen once. Sequenced sample: PBMCs or T cells enriched from blood (not recorded which). The receptors stem from a man aged 18 to 30 who had recovered from COVID-19. Both conserved end residues are trimmed from each CDR3. Clone size is stated in some rows and not others, as once, few, many or a class when expanded.

>-|TRBJ1-1|TRBV27
ASRLETNRGSEAF
>-|TRBJ1-1|TRBV10-3
AISEGAEREAF
>-|TRBJ2-7|TRBV27
ASGQGAYEQY
>-|TRBJ2-2|TRBV6-5
ASRVVAATGELF
>-|TRBJ1-2|TRBV12-5
ASGSRTDLNYGYT
>-|TRBJ2-3|TRBV6-5
ASSSMGLGRTTQY
>-|TRBJ2-1|TRBV28
ASSFIRVRGQGAYEQF
>-|TRBJ2-7|TRBV10-3
AITSGQGGYEQY
>-|TRBJ1-4|TRBV13
ASSRRSQSNEKLF
>-|TRBJ2-2|TRBV4-1
ASRRGLLNTGELF
>-|TRBJ2-7|TRBV19
ASSTIGRGTYEQY
>-|TRBJ1-5|TRBV28
ASSSMSLQGSNQPQH
>-|TRBJ2-2|TRBV23-1
ASSQSPLAGELF
>few|TRBJ1-2|TRBV6-5
ASSTGVYGYT
>-|TRBJ2-1|TRBV7-2
ASSFGHSSYNEQF
>-|TRBJ1-4|TRBV4-2
ASSQDKGQGTLKLF
>-|TRBJ2-1|TRBV28
ASSQDPPQGPYNEQF
>-|TRBJ2-1|TRBV2
ASSEGGVRNEQF
>few|TRBJ1-1|TRBV3-1/TRBV3-2
ASSQVVQGTEAF
>-|TRBJ2-1|TRBV5-4
ASSFGYRTGEDEQF
>-|TRBJ1-5|TRBV2
ASTEGGNSNQPQH
>-|TRBJ1-6|TRBV9
ASSVGPDNSPLH
>-|TRBJ2-3|TRBV5-8
AGKRGGPGDTQY
>-|TRBJ2-1|TRBV20-1
SASSLAGAYNEQF
>-|TRBJ2-7|TRBV5-4
ASSLMGSGYYEQY
>-|TRBJ1-1|TRBV10-3
AISESMNTEAF
>-|TRBJ1-2|TRBV5-1
ASSLEAINYGYT